A single sample is the source of the 21 T cell receptor beta chains below, sequenced in a study of CD8+ T cells in alopecia areata. Extracted RNA was reverse transcribed into cDNA, the sequencing template. Profiling relied on immunoSEQ multiplex PCR, and the TCRdb table lists in-frame clones only, not all of them. The repertoire holds 110,000 to 150,000 clones, with less than 65% as singletons. The sequencing sample was made of CD8+ T cells sorted from blood. The receptor set was obtained from a human donor in good health.

For this clone: One junction end disagrees with the germline gene, perhaps due to a read error. The chain employs TRBV6-5 and TRBJ2-1, with 9 bases identical to TRBD1. CDR1 is MNHEY and CDR2 is SVGAGI in the germline V gene. This CDR3 comprises 16 residues. The CDR3 bases are TGTGCCAGCAGTAACTCGGGACAGGGACATACGGCTGAGCAGTTCTTC. As protein: CASSNSGQGHTAEQFF.

The rearrangement uses TRBV29-1 and TRBJ2-3; D is unresolved. Germline V lookup: CDR1 SQVTM, CDR2 ANQGSEA. CDR3 size: 13 residues. V lost 5 bases and J lost 6, with 15 bases in between. The CDR3 DNA reads TGCAGCGTTTTCGGGCCGCAGCGCGATACGCAGTATTTT. It is translated as CSVFGPQRDTQYF.

This clone was detected once. The chain recombines TRBV30 with TRBJ1-1; the D gene is possibly TRBD1 (5 bases). This CDR3 is 9 amino acids long. The V and J ends lost 6 bases and 8 bases respectively, with 7 bases between them. Germline loops: CDR1 GTSNPN, CDR2 SVGIG (reference sequence). The CDR3 region is CACNREAFF. CDR3 nucleotide sequence: TGTGCCTGCAACAGGGAAGCTTTCTTT.

Remarks on this clone: One end of the junction fails to match germline, which may point to a read error. The V call is TRBV7-7, the J call TRBJ2-1; D is perhaps TRBD1 or TRBD2 (6 bases each). The CDR3 is 14 amino acids. Germline V gives CDR1 SSHAT, CDR2 FNYEAQ (reference sequence). DNA for the CDR3: TGTGCTAGCAGCTTAGGACTACAGGGTGGCATACTGTTCTTC. This codes for CASSLGLQGGILFF.

The J gene is TRBJ2-3, the V gene TRBV5-4; 11 bases agree with TRBD2. The V gene end was trimmed by 1 base and the J gene end by 0 bases; junction bases not matched to a gene: 7. The CDR3 runs to 18 residues. CDR1 is SGHNT and CDR2 is YYREEE in the germline V gene (reference sequence). The CDR3: CASSLIWLAGGSTDTQYF. In DNA, the CDR3 is TGTGCCAGCAGCTTGATCTGGTTAGCGGGAGGGAGCACAGATACGCAGTATTTT.

The genes are TRBV25-1 and TRBJ2-1, with D tentatively TRBD2 (6 bases). The ends were cut back, 10 bases at V and 10 bases at J, with 23 bases in the middle. CDR3 size: 14 residues. The germline gives CDR1 MGHDK, CDR2 SYGVNS. The CDR3 DNA is TGTGCCACTACCCCGACTAGGTCTCCTTCAGAGCAGTTCTTC. Amino acid sequence: CATTPTRSPSEQFF.

There are a few counts of this clone. J is TRBJ2-7 and V is TRBV11-2; 8 bases line up with TRBD1. The CDR3 runs to 16 residues. With V trimmed by 5 bases and J by 2 bases, 11 bases remained unmatched. CDR1 and CDR2 from the germline V gene are SGHAT and FQNNGV. As DNA, the CDR3 is TGTGCCAGCAGCGGTACTGGGACAGGCGACCCCTACGAGCAGTACTTC. Translation: CASSGTGTGDPYEQYF.

This sequence joins TRBV29-1 and TRBJ2-1; D is perhaps TRBD2 (5 bases). V shed 4 bases and J shed 7 bases, with 8 bases lying between them. The CDR3 sequence is 11 residues long. In germline, CDR1 is SQVTM, CDR2 ANQGSEA. CDR3: CSVVSGNEQFF. The CDR3 nucleotides are TGCAGCGTTGTATCGGGGAATGAGCAGTTCTTC.

This rearrangement joins TRBV29-1 to TRBJ1-5, with D hard to call. The CDR3 totals 12 residues. Per germline, CDR1 SQVTM and CDR2 ANQGSEA. V was cut by 7 bases and J by 6 bases, with 13 bases left in between. DNA for the CDR3: TGCAGCGCAGGAGAAATGGGTCAGCCCCAGCATTTT. This codes for CSAGEMGQPQHF.

The chain is built from TRBV25-1 and TRBJ1-2; D might be TRBD1 (5 bases). Germline V CDR1 and CDR2: MGHDK, SYGVNS. This CDR3 region has 11 residues. V lost 8 bases to trimming and J lost 3 bases, with 7 bases between them. CDR3 loop: CASSGDYGYTF. The CDR3 DNA follows: TGTGCCAGCTCGGGGGACTATGGCTACACCTTC.

V usage is TRBV13 and J usage is TRBJ2-1; D is uncertain. V shed 4 bases and J shed 6 bases, with 10 bases lying between them. The length of the CDR3 is 13 residues. Germline lookup yields CDR1 PRHDT and CDR2 FYEKMQ (reference sequence). The CDR3 protein is CASSYGRVNEQFF. For the CDR3, the DNA is TGTGCCAGCAGCTACGGACGGGTCAATGAGCAGTTCTTC.

The rearrangement uses TRBV4-1 and TRBJ1-1; D gene uncertain. This CDR3 has 15 residues. Germline V gene lookup returns CDR1 MGHRA and CDR2 YSYEKL. Deletions cut 4 bases from V and 8 bases from J, with 20 bases between. Here the CDR3 DNA reads TGCGCCAGCAGCCTTCGAGTGGATGGGTCGTCCGAAGCTTTCTTT. Its translation: CASSLRVDGSSEAFF.

The chain couples TRBV5-1 to TRBJ2-1; 13 bases map to TRBD2. The CDR3 extends over 16 amino acids. Germline V lookup: CDR1 SGHRS, CDR2 YFSETQ. V shed 3 bases and J 8 bases; nucleotides not matched to a gene: 8. CDR3 amino acids: CASSSRTSGSMDEQFF. Here the CDR3 DNA reads TGCGCCAGCAGCTCAAGGACTAGCGGGAGTATGGATGAGCAGTTCTTC.

The rearrangement joins TRBV7-9 to TRBJ2-1; TRBD1 might be the D (5 bases). Germline loops: CDR1 SEHNR, CDR2 FQNEAQ (reference sequence). The V end was cut by 1 base, the J end by 15 bases, with 16 bases between. The CDR3 loop spans 13 amino acids. CDR3 bases: TGTGCCAGCAGCTTAGGGTCCAGGGTGGATTGGTTCTTC. This translates into CASSLGSRVDWFF.

The rearrangement uses TRBV5-1 and TRBJ2-1, with 9 bases aligning to TRBD2. The CDR3 runs to 17 residues. The V gene end was trimmed by 4 bases and the J gene end by 4 bases; junction bases not matched to a gene: 12. CDR1 and CDR2 (germline): SGHRS, YFSETQ. CDR3 bases: TGCGCCAGCAGCCTTCAGACAGCGGGAGGCTCTTACAATGAGCAGTTCTTC. This gives the protein CASSLQTAGGSYNEQFF.

There are a few counts of this clone. This rearrangement joins TRBV2 to TRBJ2-7; D gene unclear. CDR1 is SNHLY and CDR2 is FYNNEI in the germline V gene. This CDR3 has 11 residues. V gave up 6 bases and J gave up 3 bases, with 6 bases separating them. CDR3 protein: CASRGNYEQYF. The CDR3 DNA is TGTGCCAGCAGGGGGAACTACGAGCAGTACTTC.

This clone has only a few counts. This chain joins TRBV27 and TRBJ2-1, with D perhaps being TRBD1 or TRBD2 (5 bases each). Germline V gives CDR1 MNHEY, CDR2 SMNVEV (reference sequence). There are 14 residues in the CDR3. V gave up 9 bases and J gave up 12 bases, with 24 bases separating them. The chain's CDR3 is CASSTGTSGTSQFF. The CDR3 bases are TGTGCCAGTTCGACGGGTACGTCGGGGACCTCGCAGTTCTTC.

The chain joins TRBV29-1 to TRBJ2-1; tentatively, D is TRBD2 (5 bases). CDR3 length equals 11 residues. The V gene lost 6 bases and the J gene lost 9 bases, with 12 bases spanning the gap. The germline gives CDR1 SQVTM, CDR2 ANQGSEA. CDR3 protein: CSVILVGEQFF. The CDR3 nucleotides read TGCAGCGTCATACTAGTCGGTGAGCAGTTCTTC.

CDR3 in amino acids: CASGTNSNQPQHF. Here the CDR3 DNA reads TGTGCCAGCGGGACTAATAGCAATCAGCCCCAGCATTTT. The chain combines TRBV6-6 with TRBJ1-5; D is perhaps TRBD1 (5 bases). Trimming took 8 bases from V and 0 from J, leaving 8 bases between them. Germline V lookup: CDR1 MNHNY, CDR2 SVGAGI (reference sequence). The CDR3 has 13 residues.

This clone was seen a handful of times. The chain recombines TRBV6-6 with TRBJ2-5; 11 positions agree with TRBD2. The V and J ends lost 6 bases and 0 bases, in that order; junction bases with no gene match: 3. Germline loops: CDR1 MNHNY, CDR2 SVGAGI (reference sequence). The CDR3 length is 15 residues. CDR3 nucleotides: TGTGCCAGCAGCTGGACTAGCGGGTACCAAGAGACCCAGTACTTC. The encoded protein is CASSWTSGYQETQYF.

The chain joins TRBV5-4 to TRBJ2-6; maybe TRBD2 (6 bases). The CDR3 is 16 amino acids. From germline, CDR1 is SGHNT and CDR2 YYREEE (reference sequence). The V and J ends lost 3 bases and 5 bases respectively, with 15 bases between them. This CDR3 reads CASSSAGNGWANVLTF. CDR3 bases: TGTGCCAGCAGCTCCGCGGGAAACGGCTGGGCCAACGTCCTGACTTTC.